The sample holds one count of the clone carrying this T cell receptor (beta chain). This sample is drawn from a study of blood T cell repertoires in COVID-19. Germline CDR1 is SGHVS and CDR2 is FQNEAQ. V lost 4 bases and J lost 6, with 9 bases in between. The CDR3 is 12 residues long. The assay was immunoSEQ multiplex PCR, and TCRdb's table has in-frame clones only and misses some. The sample holds about 110,000 clones, around nine tenths seen once. The V gene is TRBV7-8, the J gene TRBJ1-2; D call uncertain. The sequenced material came from peripheral blood. The TCR sequence derives from a woman in her twenties or thirties with acute or convalescent COVID-19. CDR3 sequence (DNA): TGTGCCAGCAGCTACGCCACAGATGGCTACACCTTC. This sequence encodes CASSYATDGYTF.